This T cell receptor (beta chain) was sequenced for a study of cytomegalovirus exposure and HLA in healthy donors. Germline V gene data show CDR1 as GTSNPN and CDR2 as SVGIG (reference sequence). The CDR3 sequence is 12 residues long. V lost 5 bases to trimming and J lost 1 base, with 8 bases between them. At sampling all donors were nominally healthy, likely with unrecorded immune exposures. 60 Vbeta and 13 Jbeta primers were used in PCR. Using immunoSEQ multiplex PCR, the repertoire was profiled, and TCRdb retains in-frame clones only, with some absent. This table has approximately 160,000 clones, around 80% appearing once.

V usage is TRBV30 and J usage is TRBJ1-1; D perhaps matches TRBD1 (5 bases). The TCR sequence derives from a woman aged 45-65 years in good health and CMV-seropositive. Sequences were obtained from PBMCs. CDR3 in amino acids: CAWVQGNTEAFF. The CDR3 DNA sequence: TGTGCCTGGGTCCAGGGGAACACTGAAGCTTTCTTT.